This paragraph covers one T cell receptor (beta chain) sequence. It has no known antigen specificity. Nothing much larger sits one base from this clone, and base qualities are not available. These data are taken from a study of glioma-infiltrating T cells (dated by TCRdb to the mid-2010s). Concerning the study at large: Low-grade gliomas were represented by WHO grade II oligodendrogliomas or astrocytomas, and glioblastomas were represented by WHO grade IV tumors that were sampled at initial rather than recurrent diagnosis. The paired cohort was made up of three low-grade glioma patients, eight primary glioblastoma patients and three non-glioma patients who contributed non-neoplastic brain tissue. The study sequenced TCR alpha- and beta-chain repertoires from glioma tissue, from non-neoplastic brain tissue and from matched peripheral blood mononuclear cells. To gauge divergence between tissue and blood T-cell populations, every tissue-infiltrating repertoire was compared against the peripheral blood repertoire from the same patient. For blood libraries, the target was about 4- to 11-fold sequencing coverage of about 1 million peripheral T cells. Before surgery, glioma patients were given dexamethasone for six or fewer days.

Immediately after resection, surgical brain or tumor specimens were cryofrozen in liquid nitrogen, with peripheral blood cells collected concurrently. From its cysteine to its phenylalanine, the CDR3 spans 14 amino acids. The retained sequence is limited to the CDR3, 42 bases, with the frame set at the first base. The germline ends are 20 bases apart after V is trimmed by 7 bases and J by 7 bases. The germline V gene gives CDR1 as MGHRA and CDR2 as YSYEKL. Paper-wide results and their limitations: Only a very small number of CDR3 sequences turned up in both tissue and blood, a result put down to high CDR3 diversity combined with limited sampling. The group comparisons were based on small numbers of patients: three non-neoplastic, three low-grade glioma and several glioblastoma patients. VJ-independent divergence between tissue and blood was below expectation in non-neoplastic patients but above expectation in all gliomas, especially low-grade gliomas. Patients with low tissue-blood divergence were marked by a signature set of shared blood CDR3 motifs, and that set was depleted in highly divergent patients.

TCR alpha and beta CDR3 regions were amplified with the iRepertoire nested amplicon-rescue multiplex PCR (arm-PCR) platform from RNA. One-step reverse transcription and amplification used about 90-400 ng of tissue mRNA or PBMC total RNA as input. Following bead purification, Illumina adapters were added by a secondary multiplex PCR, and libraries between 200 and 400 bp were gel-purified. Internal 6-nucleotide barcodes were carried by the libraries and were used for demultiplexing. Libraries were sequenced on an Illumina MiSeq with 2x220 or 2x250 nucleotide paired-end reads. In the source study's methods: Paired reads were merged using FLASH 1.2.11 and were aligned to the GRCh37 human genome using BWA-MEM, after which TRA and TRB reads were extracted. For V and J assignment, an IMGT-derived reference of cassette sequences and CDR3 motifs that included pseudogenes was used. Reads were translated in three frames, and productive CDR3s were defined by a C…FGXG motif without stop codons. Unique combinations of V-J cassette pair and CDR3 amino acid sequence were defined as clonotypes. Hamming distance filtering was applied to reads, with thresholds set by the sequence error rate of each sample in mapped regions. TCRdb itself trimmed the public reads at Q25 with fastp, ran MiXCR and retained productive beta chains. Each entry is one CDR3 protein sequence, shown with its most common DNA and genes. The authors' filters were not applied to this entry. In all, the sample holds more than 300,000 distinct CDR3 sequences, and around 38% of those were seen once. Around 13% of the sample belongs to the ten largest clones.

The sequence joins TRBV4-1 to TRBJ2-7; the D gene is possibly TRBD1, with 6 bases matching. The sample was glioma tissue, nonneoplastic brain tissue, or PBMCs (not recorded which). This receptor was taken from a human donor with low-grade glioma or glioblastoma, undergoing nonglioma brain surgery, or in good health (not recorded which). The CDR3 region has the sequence CASKEVAGAREQYF. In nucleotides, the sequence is TGCGCCAGCAAGGAGGTGGCAGGGGCAAGGGAGCAGTACTTC.